Listed here are 25 T cell receptor beta chains from one sample, sequenced in a study of OX40 agonist ivuxolimab in advanced cancers. This table comes from immunoSEQ multiplex PCR, and its TCRdb copy is limited to in-frame clones, with some not included. Here the sample spans tens of thousands of clones, about 80% being singletons. The source material was CD4+ or CD8+ T cells sorted from blood, sampled in a trial of the OX40 agonist ivuxolimab. All receptors derive from an adult with an advanced solid tumor such as melanoma, head and neck, liver or kidney cancer.

In its sample, this clone ranks as medium-sized. The gene calls are TRBV14 and TRBJ2-7, with 12 bases aligning to TRBD1. V was clipped by 0 bases and J by 6 bases; unmatched bases: 12. CDR1 is SGHDN and CDR2 is FVKESK in the germline V gene. The CDR3 length is 18 residues. The CDR3 nucleotides read TGTGCCAGCAGCCAAGAGAGGAGGCTGGGACAGGGGGCTCGCGAGCAGTACTTC. It codes for CASSQERRLGQGAREQYF.

The CDR3 DNA is TGTGCCAGCAGCTTCCGGGACACTTCCACCGGGGAGCTGTTTTTT. It translates to CASSFRDTSTGELFF. This chain links TRBV7-8 with TRBJ2-2, with a tentative D call TRBD1 (6 bases). Trimming shortened V by 3 bases and J by 4 bases, and 12 bases separated the two germline ends. This CDR3 has 15 residues. The germline V gene has CDR1 SGHVS and CDR2 FQNEAQ.

The chain combines TRBV10-2 with TRBJ2-1, with TRBD2 identical over 11 bases. Germline V gives CDR1 WSHSY, CDR2 SAAADI. The CDR3 contains 15 residues. V trimming: 5 bases; J trimming: 4 bases; junction bases outside the gene matches: 4. The CDR3 region is CASSTTSGIYNEQFF. The CDR3 nucleotides read TGCGCCAGCAGTACGACTAGCGGGATATACAATGAGCAGTTCTTC.

The rearrangement joins TRBV9 to TRBJ2-5; a weak D match, TRBD1 (6 bases). The V gene's germline CDR1 is SGDLS and CDR2 YYNGEE. V dropped 8 bases and J dropped 1 base, with 12 bases sitting between them. The CDR3 is 13 residues long. DNA for the CDR3: TGTGCCAGTACGACAGGTCCCCAAGAGACCCAGTACTTC. It codes for CASTTGPQETQYF. The full variable domain, completed using reference TRBV9 and TRBJ2-5, is DSGVTQTPKHLITATGQRVTLRCSPRSGDLSVYWYQQSLDQGLQFLIQYYNGEERAKGNILERFSAQQFPDLHSELNLSSLELGDSALYFCASTTGPQETQYFGPGTRLLVL.

The J gene is TRBJ1-2, the V gene TRBV27; TRBD1 matches at 9 bases. Germline lookup yields CDR1 MNHEY and CDR2 SMNVEV (reference sequence). The ends lost 1 base at V and 3 bases at J; junction bases unmatched: 3. The CDR3 sequence is 15 residues long. CDR3 DNA: TGTGCCAGCAGTTTATTCCGGACAGGGGACTATGGCTACACCTTC. Amino acid sequence: CASSLFRTGDYGYTF.

The chain recombines TRBV19 with TRBJ2-5, with D maybe TRBD2 (5 bases). This CDR3 has 14 amino acids. Trimming took off 8 bases at V and 0 bases at J, with 13 bases between the two ends. Per the germline V gene, CDR1 is LNHDA and CDR2 is SQIVND (reference sequence). In nucleotides, the CDR3 is TGTGCCAGTCAACCAAGCGGCAACCAAGAGACCCAGTACTTC. Its translation: CASQPSGNQETQYF.

This sequence joins TRBV29-1 and TRBJ2-7; 14 nucleotides match TRBD2. J lost 9 bases, V lost 4 bases, and 5 bases had no gene match. The CDR3 length is 13 residues. The germline V gene encodes CDR1 SQVTM and CDR2 ANQGSEA. DNA of the CDR3: TGCAGCGTTGCGGGACTAGCGGGAGCCTGGCAGTACTTC. Protein: CSVAGLAGAWQYF.

The chain combines TRBV11-2 with TRBJ1-1; unclear D gene. The CDR3 loop spans 14 amino acids. Germline lookup yields CDR1 SGHAT and CDR2 FQNNGV. Trimming removed 4 bases from V and 1 base from J, with 10 bases in between. The CDR3 bases are TGTGCCAGCAGCTCCCCCGTGGGGAACACTGAAGCTTTCTTT. Translating gives CASSSPVGNTEAFF.

The chain uses TRBV27 and TRBJ2-3; the D is unclear. The length of the CDR3 is 13 residues. The V and J ends lost 3 bases and 2 bases respectively, with 6 bases between them. CDR1 MNHEY and CDR2 SMNVEV come from the germline V gene (reference sequence). The CDR3 sequence: CASSFYNTDTQYF. As DNA, the CDR3 is TGTGCCAGCAGTTTCTATAACACAGATACGCAGTATTTT.

The chain uses TRBV28 and TRBJ2-7; a weak D match, TRBD1 (6 bases). CDR1 is MDHEN and CDR2 is SYDVKM in the germline V gene. The CDR3 runs 14 residues. The V and J ends lost 8 bases and 2 bases respectively, with 16 bases between them. CDR3 loop: CASRRNRATYEQYF. CDR3 nucleotides: TGTGCCAGCCGCAGGAACAGGGCTACCTACGAGCAGTACTTC. The full variable domain, its missing parts supplied by reference TRBV28 and TRBJ2-7, is DVKVTQSSRYLVKRTGEKVFLECVQDMDHENMFWYRQDPGLGLRLIYFSYDVKMKEKGDIPEGYSVSREKKERFSLILESASTNQTSMYLCASRRNRATYEQYFGPGTRLTVT.

This clone was observed once. The chain uses TRBV18 and TRBJ1-1; the D is unclear. Germline assignment: CDR1 KGHSH and CDR2 LQKENI. This CDR3 contains 14 residues. The V and J ends lost 8 bases and 0 bases respectively, with 13 bases between them. CDR3 residues: CASLDTAMNTEAFF. In DNA form, the CDR3 reads TGTGCCAGCCTTGACACTGCCATGAACACTGAAGCTTTCTTT. Full variable domain (outside the CDR3, taken from reference TRBV18 and TRBJ1-1): NAGVMQNPRHLVRRRGQEARLRCSPMKGHSHVYWYRQLPEEGLKFMVYLQKENIIDESGMPKERFSAEFPKEGPSILRIQQVVRGDSAAYFCASLDTAMNTEAFFGQGTRLTVV.

The chain links TRBV19 to TRBJ1-2; D is uncertain. Per germline, CDR1 LNHDA and CDR2 SQIVND (reference sequence). The V end was cut by 7 bases, the J end by 0 bases, with 12 bases between. The CDR3 is 14 residues long. The CDR3 is CASISGRANYGYTF. In nucleotides, the CDR3 is TGTGCCAGTATCTCCGGACGAGCTAACTATGGCTACACCTTC.

This clone showed up just once. V gene TRBV5-6 combines with J gene TRBJ2-7; D is uncertain. In germline, CDR1 is SGHDT, CDR2 YYEEEE. This CDR3 region has 12 residues. Trimming pared 1 base from V and 2 bases from J, leaving 4 bases between. The CDR3 coding sequence is TGTGCCAGCAGCTTGCAGACCTACGAGCAGTACTTC. Its translation: CASSLQTYEQYF.

The chain combines TRBV19 with TRBJ1-2; tentative D call: TRBD1 (6 bases). V dropped 7 bases and J dropped 3 bases, with 18 bases sitting between them. The CDR3 is 15 residues long. CDR1 and CDR2 (germline): LNHDA, SQIVND (reference sequence). The CDR3 DNA reads TGTGCCAGTACTCCAACGGGGGGCGCGTACTATGGCTACACCTTC. This codes for CASTPTGGAYYGYTF. The whole variable domain, filled in from reference TRBV19 and TRBJ1-2, reads DGGITQSPKYLFRKEGQNVTLSCEQNLNHDAMYWYRQDPGQGLRLIYYSQIVNDFQKGDIAEGYSVSREKKESFPLTVTSAQKNPTAFYLCASTPTGGAYYGYTFGSGTRLTVV.

The V gene is TRBV7-2, the J gene TRBJ1-5; D may be TRBD1 (5 bases). Per the germline V gene, CDR1 is SGHTA and CDR2 is FQGNSA. This CDR3 is 14 amino acids long. V was shortened by 5 bases and J by 6 bases, with 14 bases between the two germline ends. CDR3 sequence: CASSNRDVGQPQHF. The CDR3 DNA reads as TGTGCCAGCAGCAACCGGGACGTAGGTCAGCCCCAGCATTTT.

The V gene is TRBV6-5, the J gene TRBJ2-7, with D perhaps assigned TRBD1 or TRBD2 (6 bases each). Germline CDR1 is MNHEY and CDR2 is SVGAGI. The CDR3 length is 15 residues. V lost 0 bases and J lost 2, with 11 bases in between. CDR3 amino acids: CASSYSGGLTYEQYF. DNA for the CDR3: TGTGCCAGCAGTTACTCAGGGGGGCTGACCTACGAGCAGTACTTC.

The CDR3 region is CASSLPGGWEGYTF. In DNA, the CDR3 is TGTGCCAGCAGCTTACCAGGGGGCTGGGAAGGCTACACCTTC. The V and J genes are TRBV5-4 and TRBJ1-2; 8 nucleotides align to TRBD1. The CDR3 is 14 residues long. Trimming at V came to 2 bases and at J to 8 bases, leaving 8 bases not matched to a gene. Germline V gene sequence: CDR1 SGHNT, CDR2 YYREEE (reference sequence).

V and J are TRBV15 and TRBJ1-1; 9 bases map to TRBD1. Germline V gene lookup returns CDR1 LNHNV and CDR2 YYDKDF (reference sequence). V lost 5 bases to trimming and J lost 11 bases; unmatched junction nucleotides: 9. The CDR3 spans 13 residues. CDR3 in amino acids: CATSGTGTGLAFF. DNA for the CDR3: TGTGCCACCAGCGGAACCGGGACAGGGCTTGCTTTCTTT.

This clone has only one observation. V is TRBV9 and J is TRBJ1-1, with 9 positions matching TRBD1. CDR1 and CDR2 from the germline V gene are SGDLS and YYNGEE. Trimming removed 4 bases from V and 4 bases from J; junction bases left unmatched: 14. The length of the CDR3 is 17 residues. CDR3 in amino acids: CASSPPSTGGLSTEAFF. In DNA form, the CDR3 reads TGTGCCAGCAGCCCACCGTCGACAGGGGGGTTGAGCACTGAAGCTTTCTTT.

V gene TRBV15 combines with J gene TRBJ1-2; the match to TRBD1 covers 10 bases. CDR1 and CDR2 from the germline V gene are LNHNV and YYDKDF (reference sequence). The CDR3 is 12 residues long. J gave up 7 bases and V 5 bases, and 1 base lay outside the gene matches. The CDR3 reads CATSWDRGGYTF. CDR3 sequence (DNA): TGTGCCACCAGCTGGGACAGGGGTGGCTACACCTTC.

This chain connects TRBV5-1 to TRBJ2-6; D tentatively fits TRBD1 or TRBD2 (5 bases each). This CDR3 is 17 amino acids long. Trimming shortened V by 3 bases and J by 4 bases, and 17 bases separated the two germline ends. Per the germline V gene, CDR1 is SGHRS and CDR2 is YFSETQ. CDR3 in DNA: TGCGCCAGCAGCTCCAATCCCGGGGCAACCGGGGCCAACGTCCTGACTTTC. Translating it yields CASSSNPGATGANVLTF.

The V and J genes are TRBV7-2 and TRBJ1-5; the D is unclear. The V end lost 4 bases, the J end lost 9 bases, and 13 bases lay between the germline ends. CDR1 and CDR2 from the germline V gene are SGHTA and FQGNSA. This CDR3 is built from 13 residues. CDR3 in amino acids: CASSYGGDWPQHF. In DNA, the CDR3 is TGTGCCAGCAGCTACGGCGGGGATTGGCCCCAGCATTTT.

The chain joins TRBV7-6 to TRBJ1-2; tentative D call: TRBD1 (5 bases). V was trimmed by 0 bases and J by 8 bases, leaving 16 bases between them. Germline V gene lookup returns CDR1 SGHVS and CDR2 FNYEAQ. This CDR3 region has 15 residues. CDR3 DNA sequence: TGTGCCAGCAGCTTAGCCCTATGGGGCCGGGAAGGCTACACCTTC. Translating gives CASSLALWGREGYTF.

J is TRBJ2-1 and V is TRBV7-2; D may correspond to TRBD1 or TRBD2 (5 bases each). Per the germline V gene, CDR1 is SGHTA and CDR2 is FQGNSA. This CDR3 is 13 amino acids long. V lost 3 bases and J lost 4, with 7 bases in between. The CDR3 region is CASSLGPYNEQFF. The CDR3 nucleotides read TGTGCCAGCAGCTTGGGACCTTACAATGAGCAGTTCTTC.

This clone came up a few times. The V and J genes are TRBV4-2 and TRBJ1-4; D is uncertain. Germline CDR1 LGHNA, CDR2 YNFKEQ. The CDR3 has 13 amino acids. The V end lost 4 bases, the J end lost 3 bases, and 6 bases lay between the germline ends. CDR3 loop: CASSRVANEKLFF. CDR3 coding DNA: TGTGCCAGCAGCCGGGTGGCTAATGAAAAACTGTTTTTT.